Below, one TCR beta chain is given with its context. Repertoires were generated with immunoSEQ multiplex PCR, while TCRdb's copy carries only in-frame clones and drops some. This repertoire shows about 68,000 clones, roughly nine tenths found once; its top ten account for 7.3%. This record comes from a study of blood T cell repertoires in COVID-19. The CDR3 consists of 16 residues. Germline V gives CDR1 MNHNY, CDR2 SVGAGI (reference sequence). Trimming took 5 bases from V and 2 from J, leaving 17 bases between them. This receptor was identified in a man aged 35-49 years with COVID-19, enrolled during active disease. The material sequenced was peripheral blood. The chain couples TRBV6-6 to TRBJ2-3; a weak D match, TRBD1 (5 bases). CDR3 sequence: CASSRSQGPITDTQYF. CDR3 coding DNA: TGTGCCAGCAGTCGATCGCAGGGTCCAATCACAGATACGCAGTATTTT.